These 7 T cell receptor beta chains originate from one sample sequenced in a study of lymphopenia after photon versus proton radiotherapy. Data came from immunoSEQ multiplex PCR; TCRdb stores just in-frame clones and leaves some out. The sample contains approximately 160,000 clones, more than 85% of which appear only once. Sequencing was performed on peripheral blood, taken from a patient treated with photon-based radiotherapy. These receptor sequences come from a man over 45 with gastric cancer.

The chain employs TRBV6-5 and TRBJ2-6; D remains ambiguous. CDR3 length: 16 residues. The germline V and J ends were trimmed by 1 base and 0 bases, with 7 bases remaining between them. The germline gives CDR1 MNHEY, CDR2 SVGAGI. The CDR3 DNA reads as TGTGCCAGCAGTTACTTCGGCCCCTCTGGGGCCAACGTCCTGACTTTC. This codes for CASSYFGPSGANVLTF.

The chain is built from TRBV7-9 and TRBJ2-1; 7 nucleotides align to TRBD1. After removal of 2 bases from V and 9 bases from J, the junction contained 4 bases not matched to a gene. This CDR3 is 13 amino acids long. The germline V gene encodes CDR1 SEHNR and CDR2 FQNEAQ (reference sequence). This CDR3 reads CASSLQGGGEQFF. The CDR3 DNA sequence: TGTGCCAGCAGCTTACAAGGGGGCGGTGAGCAGTTCTTC. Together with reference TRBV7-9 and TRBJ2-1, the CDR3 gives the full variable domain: DTGVSQNPRHKITKRGQNVTFRCDPISEHNRLYWYRQTLGQGPEFLTYFQNEAQLEKSRLLSDRFSAERPKGSFSTLEIQRTEQGDSAMYLCASSLQGGGEQFFGPGTRLTVL.

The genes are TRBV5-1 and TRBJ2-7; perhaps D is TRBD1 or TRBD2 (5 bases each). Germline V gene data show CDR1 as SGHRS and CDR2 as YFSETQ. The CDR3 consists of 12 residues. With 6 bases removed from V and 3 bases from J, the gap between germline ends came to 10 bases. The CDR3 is CASTRDGYEQYF. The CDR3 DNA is TGCGCCAGCACGAGGGACGGCTACGAGCAGTACTTC.

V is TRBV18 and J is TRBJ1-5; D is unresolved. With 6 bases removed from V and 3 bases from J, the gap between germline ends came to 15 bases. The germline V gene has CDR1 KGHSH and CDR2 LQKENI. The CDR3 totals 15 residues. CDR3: CASSPGEGVNQPQHF. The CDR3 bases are TGTGCCAGCTCCCCCGGGGAGGGCGTCAATCAGCCCCAGCATTTT. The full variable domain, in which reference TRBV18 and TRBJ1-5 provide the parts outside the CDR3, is NAGVMQNPRHLVRRRGQEARLRCSPMKGHSHVYWYRQLPEEGLKFMVYLQKENIIDESGMPKERFSAEFPKEGPSILRIQQVVRGDSAAYFCASSPGEGVNQPQHFGDGTRLSIL.

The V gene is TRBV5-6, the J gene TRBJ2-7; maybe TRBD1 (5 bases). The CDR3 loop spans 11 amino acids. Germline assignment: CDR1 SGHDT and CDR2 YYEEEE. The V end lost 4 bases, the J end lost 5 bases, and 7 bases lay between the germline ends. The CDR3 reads CASSLGHEQYF. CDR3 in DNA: TGTGCCAGCAGCCTGGGGCACGAGCAGTACTTC.

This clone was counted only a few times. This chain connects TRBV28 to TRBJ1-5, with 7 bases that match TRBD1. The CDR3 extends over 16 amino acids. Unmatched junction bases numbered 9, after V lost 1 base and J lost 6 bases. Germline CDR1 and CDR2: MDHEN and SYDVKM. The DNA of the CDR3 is TGTGCCAGCAGTTTATCCCTTGGACAGGTGGGTCAGCCCCAGCATTTT. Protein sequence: CASSLSLGQVGQPQHF. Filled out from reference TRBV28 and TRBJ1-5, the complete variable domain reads DVKVTQSSRYLVKRTGEKVFLECVQDMDHENMFWYRQDPGLGLRLIYFSYDVKMKEKGDIPEGYSVSREKKERFSLILESASTNQTSMYLCASSLSLGQVGQPQHFGDGTRLSIL.

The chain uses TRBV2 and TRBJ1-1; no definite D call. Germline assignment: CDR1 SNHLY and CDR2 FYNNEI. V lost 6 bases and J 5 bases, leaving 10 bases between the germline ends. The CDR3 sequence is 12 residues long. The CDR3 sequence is CASSRLLTEAFF. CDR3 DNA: TGTGCCAGCAGCCGGCTATTAACTGAAGCTTTCTTT.